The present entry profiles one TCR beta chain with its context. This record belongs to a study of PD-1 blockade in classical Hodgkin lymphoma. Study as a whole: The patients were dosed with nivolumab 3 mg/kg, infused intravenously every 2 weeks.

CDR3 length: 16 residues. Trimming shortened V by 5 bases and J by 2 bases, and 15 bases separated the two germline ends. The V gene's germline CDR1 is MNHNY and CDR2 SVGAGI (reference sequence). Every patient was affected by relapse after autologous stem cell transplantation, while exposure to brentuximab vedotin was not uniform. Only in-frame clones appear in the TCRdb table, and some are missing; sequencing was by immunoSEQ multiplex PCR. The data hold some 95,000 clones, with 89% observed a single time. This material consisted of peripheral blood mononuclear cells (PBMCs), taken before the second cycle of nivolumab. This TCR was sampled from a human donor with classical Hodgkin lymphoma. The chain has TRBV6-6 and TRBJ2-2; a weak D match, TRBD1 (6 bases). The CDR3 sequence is CASSPGQQINTGELFF. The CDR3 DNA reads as TGTGCCAGCAGTCCCGGACAGCAGATTAACACCGGGGAGCTGTTTTTT.